Given below is one TCR beta chain in context. The protocol was immunoSEQ multiplex PCR, while the TCRdb copy is restricted to in-frame clones and leaves out a portion. The repertoire includes 450,000 or so clones, about 88% of them detected once, and 1.5% to 1.7% sits in the top ten. This sample is part of a study of blood T cell repertoires in COVID-19. Study-level information: Whether acute or convalescent, the COVID-19 samples came from the United States, Italy and Spain. In each case, the material was cDNA or gDNA derived from T cells, B-cell-depleted T cells, or PBMCs.

During active infection, Seattle patients enrolled and were then monitored through disease. Trimming at V came to 6 bases and at J to 6 bases, leaving 19 bases not matched to a gene. Germline loops: CDR1 KGHSH, CDR2 LQKENI. This CDR3 has 18 amino acids. The specimen was peripheral blood. J is TRBJ1-5 and V is TRBV18; TRBD1 agrees at 8 bases. This TCR was sampled from a woman aged 35 to 49 with COVID-19, enrolled during active disease. The CDR3 coding sequence is TGTGCCAGCTCCCAGACGACAGGGGTTAACCCAGGACGTCAGCCCCAGCATTTT. Its protein product is CASSQTTGVNPGRQPQHF.